This TCR beta chain came from a study of cytomegalovirus exposure and HLA in healthy donors. Use of 60 Vbeta and 13 Jbeta primers characterized the PCR. Repertoires were generated with immunoSEQ multiplex PCR, while TCRdb's copy carries only in-frame clones and drops some. The table records around 200,000 clones, around 89% of them present only once. Comments on this clone: Its specificity is unknown.

Germline CDR1 SGHDT, CDR2 YYEEEE. Trimming removed 4 bases from V and 0 bases from J; junction bases left unmatched: 9. The CDR3 extends over 17 amino acids. General observations from the study: A later analysis found TCR association rates differed by HLA locus, highest for DRB1 and lowest for HLA-C. At a 0.05 false discovery rate, a later analysis found around 17,000 TCR beta sequences to be associated with HLA alleles.

Input material: PBMCs. The sequence was obtained from a woman aged 18-30 years in good health and CMV-seronegative. V is TRBV5-6 and J is TRBJ1-3, with 8 bases identical to TRBD1. The CDR3 sequence is CASSPVDRAGSGNTIYF. The CDR3 region has the DNA TGTGCCAGCAGCCCTGTGGACAGGGCGGGCTCTGGAAACACCATATATTTT.